This passage covers 24 T cell receptor beta chains from one sample sequenced in a study of a mutant IDH1 vaccine in newly diagnosed glioma. Libraries were prepared by immunoSEQ multiplex PCR; TCRdb keeps only in-frame clonotypes and omits some of them. The sample has roughly 35,000 clones, 70% to 90% seen once. Time point: baseline, week 1 (first vaccination visit). The treatment is: pre-vaccination baseline after standard-of-care therapy. The sample consisted of PBMCs, taken from a glioma patient treated with radiotherapy, temozolomide or both. The receptors shown here come from a woman in her thirties or forties with glioma.

This clone has only a few counts. CDR3: CASRPPGGPPDREAFF. CDR3 sequence (DNA): TGTGCCAGCAGACCCCCAGGGGGCCCACCGGATCGGGAAGCTTTCTTT. The genes are TRBV5-4 and TRBJ1-1; 8 bases match TRBD1. The CDR3 is made up of 16 amino acids. Germline CDR1 is SGHNT and CDR2 is YYREEE (reference sequence). With 5 bases clipped from V and 8 bases from J, the junction kept 17 bases outside the gene matches.

This CDR3 reads CASSFGEGARPSTDTQYF. In nucleotides, the CDR3 is TGTGCCAGCAGTTTCGGAGAGGGGGCGAGACCTAGCACAGATACGCAGTATTTT. The genes are TRBV27 and TRBJ2-3; TRBD1 agrees at 7 bases. J lost 0 bases, V lost 3 bases, and 12 bases had no gene match. The V gene's germline CDR1 is MNHEY and CDR2 SMNVEV (reference sequence). The CDR3 consists of 18 residues.

This chain connects TRBV5-6 to TRBJ1-2; 7 nucleotides line up with TRBD1. The CDR3 loop spans 18 amino acids. V lost 1 base and J lost 2; bases outside the gene matches: 14. Germline loops: CDR1 SGHDT, CDR2 YYEEEE. The CDR3 loop is CASSLRYSDRDSNYGYTF. The CDR3 DNA follows: TGTGCCAGCAGCTTGCGATACTCCGACCGGGACAGCAACTATGGCTACACCTTC.

V and J are TRBV19 and TRBJ1-2; 11 bases line up with TRBD1. J lost 7 bases, V lost 8 bases, and 15 bases had no gene match. The CDR3 is 16 residues long. Germline CDR1 and CDR2: LNHDA and SQIVND (reference sequence). CDR3 in amino acids: CASQEGDRGFFAGYTF. The DNA of the CDR3 is TGTGCCAGTCAGGAGGGGGACAGGGGGTTTTTCGCTGGCTACACCTTC.

The chain employs TRBV30 and TRBJ2-1; 10 nucleotides align to TRBD2. The CDR3 is made up of 14 amino acids. Germline-derived CDR1 and CDR2 are GTSNPN and SVGIG (reference sequence). V shed 0 bases and J 6 bases; nucleotides not matched to a gene: 2. The CDR3 region has the DNA TGTGCCTGGAGTGTGGGACTAGCGTCCAATGAGCAGTTCTTC. It encodes CAWSVGLASNEQFF.

This chain connects TRBV2 to TRBJ2-7, with TRBD1 matching 9 bases. Per the germline V gene, CDR1 is SNHLY and CDR2 is FYNNEI. The length of the CDR3 is 15 residues. The V and J ends lost 1 base and 3 bases, in that order; junction bases with no gene match: 4. CDR3: CASSEVQGARYEQYF. The CDR3 nucleotides read TGTGCCAGCAGTGAAGTACAGGGGGCCCGCTACGAGCAGTACTTC.

The chain combines TRBV19 with TRBJ2-7, with 12 bases lining up with TRBD1. This CDR3 has 17 residues. V lost 7 bases to trimming and J lost 6 bases; unmatched junction nucleotides: 16. Germline assignment: CDR1 LNHDA and CDR2 SQIVND (reference sequence). CDR3 protein: CASTGKVVWDRGPEQYF. The CDR3 nucleotides read TGTGCCAGTACTGGAAAGGTTGTTTGGGACAGGGGGCCCGAGCAGTACTTC.

Sample share makes this clone medium-sized. This chain joins TRBV11-2 and TRBJ2-7; 8 bases fit TRBD2. The J segment lost 6 bases and the V segment lost 7 bases, leaving 2 bases of the junction unmatched. Germline-derived CDR1 and CDR2 are SGHAT and FQNNGV. This CDR3 has 11 amino acids. The CDR3: CASIAGGEQYF. For the CDR3, the DNA is TGTGCCAGCATTGCGGGGGGCGAGCAGTACTTC.

This clone was found once. This rearrangement joins TRBV29-1 to TRBJ1-2; D ambiguous. The length of the CDR3 is 15 residues. Germline CDR1 reads SQVTM; CDR2 reads ANQGSEA. Trimming cost V 7 bases and J 2 bases, with 20 bases left between them. CDR3: CSAAVGRSRNYGYTF. CDR3 coding DNA: TGCAGCGCTGCGGTGGGCAGGTCACGGAACTATGGCTACACCTTC.

The genes are TRBV7-2 and TRBJ1-3, with D hard to call. The CDR3 is 15 amino acids. V was pared by 5 bases and J by 4 bases, with 15 bases between. The germline CDR1 and CDR2 sequences are SGHTA and FQGNSA. DNA for the CDR3: TGTGCCAGCAGCCCTGGACGGCAAAGAGGAAACACCATATATTTT. It yields the protein CASSPGRQRGNTIYF.

The chain combines TRBV29-1 with TRBJ2-1, with D uncertain. This CDR3 comprises 15 residues. Per the germline V gene, CDR1 is SQVTM and CDR2 is ANQGSEA. The V gene lost 5 bases and the J gene lost 4 bases, with 18 bases spanning the gap. CDR3 loop: CSVIGFMQDYNEQFF. DNA for the CDR3: TGCAGCGTTATAGGTTTCATGCAAGATTACAATGAGCAGTTCTTC.

This chain joins TRBV7-9 and TRBJ2-3, with D uncertain. V lost 7 bases to trimming and J lost 4 bases, with 12 bases between them. CDR1 and CDR2 (germline): SEHNR, FQNEAQ (reference sequence). This CDR3 spans 13 amino acids. The CDR3 reads CASTVGRADTQYF. Written as DNA, the CDR3 is TGTGCCAGCACCGTGGGCCGCGCAGATACGCAGTATTTT.

V usage is TRBV10-2 and J usage is TRBJ1-2; tentatively, D is TRBD1 (5 bases). Trimming removed 7 bases from V and 6 bases from J, with 15 bases in between. The CDR3 contains 13 residues. Looked up from germline, CDR1 is WSHSY and CDR2 is SAAADI. The CDR3 is CASTPGSVNGYTF. The CDR3, as DNA: TGCGCCAGCACTCCAGGGTCAGTCAATGGCTACACCTTC.

The genes are TRBV10-3 and TRBJ2-5, with TRBD2 matching over 9 bases. Germline trimming cut 4 bases from V and 2 bases from J; bases unmatched to any gene: 2. Germline V gene sequence: CDR1 ENHRY, CDR2 SYGVKD. CDR3 length: 14 residues. CDR3 nucleotide sequence: TGTGCCATCAGTGCAGCGGGGGGACAAGAGACCCAGTACTTC. It codes for CAISAAGGQETQYF.

The chain links TRBV4-3 to TRBJ1-5; D remains ambiguous. This CDR3 comprises 13 residues. Germline CDR1 reads LGHNA; CDR2 reads YSLEER. Trimming removed 0 bases at V and 6 bases at J, with 6 bases between. CDR3 bases: TGCGCCAGCAGCCAAGATGCTACTCAGCCCCAGCATTTT. Translated, it gives CASSQDATQPQHF.

V and J are TRBV4-2 and TRBJ1-6, with D possibly matching TRBD1 (5 bases). The germline V gene encodes CDR1 LGHNA and CDR2 YNFKEQ. CDR3 length equals 14 residues. The germline V and J ends were trimmed by 4 bases and 8 bases, with 12 bases remaining between them. In DNA form, the CDR3 reads TGTGCCAGCAGCCGGACACTTGAGGATTCACCCCTCCACTTT. Translation gives CASSRTLEDSPLHF.

The V gene is TRBV19, the J gene TRBJ1-2, with D maybe TRBD1 (5 bases). The germline V gene has CDR1 LNHDA and CDR2 SQIVND (reference sequence). There are 17 residues in the CDR3. Trimming stripped 9 bases from V and 0 bases from J, with 23 bases between. The CDR3 region is CASRPILGDATNYGYTF. In nucleotides, the CDR3 is TGTGCCAGCAGACCAATCCTCGGGGACGCCACTAACTATGGCTACACCTTC.

This chain links TRBV6-1 with TRBJ2-3; 16 bases fit TRBD2. Germline V CDR1 and CDR2: MNHNS, SASEGT. V lost 3 bases, J lost 9 bases, and 6 bases stayed unmatched. The CDR3 totals 16 residues. The CDR3, as DNA: TGTGCCAGCAGTGAGGGACTAGCGGGAGGGCCAGTCACGCAGTATTTT. This encodes CASSEGLAGGPVTQYF.

The V gene is TRBV19, the J gene TRBJ2-1; D may be TRBD2 (6 bases). The V gene's germline CDR1 is LNHDA and CDR2 SQIVND (reference sequence). The length of the CDR3 is 12 residues. V shed 7 bases and J shed 8 bases, with 12 bases lying between them. This chain's CDR3 is CASTGGTDEQFF. CDR3 DNA sequence: TGTGCCAGTACGGGCGGGACCGATGAGCAGTTCTTC.

With regard to this clone: Germline and junction disagree at one end, which may indicate a read error. The chain is built from TRBV5-6 and TRBJ2-6; D is possibly TRBD1 (6 bases). Germline CDR1 reads SGHDT; CDR2 reads YYEEEE. The CDR3 has 18 residues. This chain's CDR3 is CAGSPTGLGISGANVLTF. The CDR3 DNA is TGTGCCGGCAGCCCCACAGGGTTGGGGATCTCTGGGGCCAACGTCCTGACTTTC.

This clone occurred once. The chain is built from TRBV7-9 and TRBJ1-5; tentative D call: TRBD1 (5 bases). Germline-derived CDR1 and CDR2 are SEHNR and FQNEAQ (reference sequence). The ends were cut back, 5 bases at V and 4 bases at J, with 12 bases in the middle. The CDR3 is 14 amino acids. CDR3 protein: CASSPAGGNQPQHF. Written as DNA, the CDR3 is TGTGCCAGCAGCCCGGCGGGGGGAAATCAGCCCCAGCATTTT.

The sample holds a few counts of this clone. The chain has TRBV27 and TRBJ1-5; D not resolved. Trimming pared 2 bases from V and 0 bases from J, leaving 8 bases between. The CDR3 consists of 15 residues. CDR1 and CDR2 from the germline V gene are MNHEY and SMNVEV (reference sequence). CDR3 DNA sequence: TGTGCCAGCAGTTTAACCGGGATTAGCAATCAGCCCCAGCATTTT. Amino acid sequence: CASSLTGISNQPQHF.

The chain has TRBV10-2 and TRBJ1-2; D is undetermined. The CDR3 spans 13 residues. Trimming pared 2 bases from V and 2 bases from J, leaving 6 bases between. CDR1 is WSHSY, CDR2 SAAADI, per germline. This CDR3 is CASSEGSNYGYTF. CDR3 DNA: TGCGCCAGCAGTGAGGGCAGCAACTATGGCTACACCTTC.

V is TRBV29-1 and J is TRBJ2-1; possible D gene TRBD2, 6 bases. From germline, CDR1 is SQVTM and CDR2 ANQGSEA. V was pared by 4 bases and J by 4 bases, with 11 bases between. The CDR3 runs 13 residues. In DNA, the CDR3 is TGCAGCGTTGCCGTAGCGGTTTACAATGAGCAGTTCTTC. Residues: CSVAVAVYNEQFF.